This record concerns one TCR beta chain sequence. This sample was included in a study of blood T cell repertoires in COVID-19. For the study at large: The United States, Italy and Spain provided the acute and convalescent COVID-19 samples. The analysed material was cDNA or gDNA that came from T cells, B-cell-depleted T cells, or PBMCs.

Original data processing: Amplification with reference gene primers provided the estimates of nucleated cell counts. Clones were read by immunoSEQ multiplex PCR, and TCRdb kept only the in-frame ones, dropping some. The DNA gave D and trimming, while V, J and clone size come from that table. The sample includes some 21,000 clones, approximately 88% seen only once; the top ten take 2.5% to 4%. J lost 1 base, V lost 4 bases, and 3 bases had no gene match. Germline V CDR1 and CDR2: LGHDT, YNNKEL (reference sequence). CDR3 length: 14 amino acids. The chain employs TRBV3-1 (or the pseudogene TRBV3-2) and TRBJ1-1, with 7 bases fitting TRBD1. Sequences were obtained from peripheral blood. The receptor comes from a man aged 40-55 years with acute or convalescent COVID-19. CDR3 sequence: CASSLGQENTEAFF. CDR3 DNA: TGTGCCAGCAGCCTAGGACAGGAGAACACTGAAGCTTTCTTT.